Each of the 10 T cell receptor beta chains below was sequenced from the same sample in a study of CD8 T cells in ankylosing spondylitis. A single record per CDR3 protein comes from TCRdb applying MiXCR to the 5' RACE reads. The sample has around 150,000 distinct CDR3 sequences, roughly 12% seen once. Sequencing was done on a sample of blood, either unsorted or a sorted T cell fraction (not recorded which). All receptors come from a male donor with ankylosing spondylitis or in good health (not recorded which).

The chain is built from TRBV5-1 and TRBJ1-5; a weak D match, TRBD1 (5 bases). Germline CDR1 reads SGHRS; CDR2 reads YFSETQ. Trimming cost V 0 bases and J 6 bases, with 19 bases left between them. The CDR3 sequence is 17 residues long. This CDR3 reads CASSLDSRWGRGQPQHF. CDR3 bases: TGCGCCAGCAGCTTGGATAGTAGATGGGGGAGGGGTCAGCCCCAGCATTTT. Filled out from reference TRBV5-1 and TRBJ1-5, the complete variable domain reads KAGVTQTPRYLIKTRGQQVTLSCSPISGHRSVSWYQQTPGQGLQFLFEYFSETQRNKGNFPGRFSGRQFSNSRSEMNVSTLELGDSALYLCASSLDSRWGRGQPQHFGDGTRLSIL.

This clonotype was detected ten times or more. The chain uses TRBV20-1 and TRBJ2-1, with TRBD2 matching over 9 bases. This CDR3 region has 13 residues. J lost 8 bases, V lost 6 bases, and 8 bases had no gene match. Germline V gene data show CDR1 as DFQATT and CDR2 as SNEGSKA (reference sequence). This chain's CDR3 is CSATGLAADEQFF. CDR3 sequence (DNA): TGCAGTGCCACGGGACTAGCAGCCGATGAGCAGTTCTTC.

The chain couples TRBV2 to TRBJ2-7; perhaps TRBD2 as D (5 bases). V was shortened by 5 bases and J by 3 bases, with 14 bases between the two germline ends. Germline lookup yields CDR1 SNHLY and CDR2 FYNNEI. The CDR3 is 14 amino acids. CDR3 sequence reads: CASSLPGNLYEQYF. CDR3 sequence (DNA): TGTGCCAGCAGTCTTCCGGGAAACCTCTACGAGCAGTACTTC.

Details on this clonotype: At one boundary the junction diverges from the germline segment, which might be a read error. This chain connects TRBV20-1 to TRBJ2-2; TRBD2 matches at 8 bases. CDR3 length: 16 amino acids. CDR1 is DFQATT and CDR2 is SNEGSKA in the germline V gene (reference sequence). The CDR3 DNA sequence: TGCAGTGCTAGAGATCCAAGCGGGAGTCGTACCGGGGAGCCGTTTTTT. This sequence encodes CSARDPSGSRTGEPFF.

A few counts support this clonotype. The genes are TRBV29-1 and TRBJ2-1; D remains ambiguous. Trimming removed 7 bases at V and 0 bases at J, with 16 bases between. Germline V gene data show CDR1 as SQVTM and CDR2 as ANQGSEA. The CDR3 consists of 15 residues. The CDR3 DNA sequence: TGCAGCGCATTCGGAACGGAGAGCTCCTACAATGAGCAGTTCTTC. Its protein product is CSAFGTESSYNEQFF.

With respect to this clonotype: A much larger clonotype is one base distant, so this may be a read error. The chain carries TRBV29-1 and TRBJ2-7; 12 bases match TRBD2. Trimming at V came to 6 bases and at J to 3 bases, leaving 6 bases not matched to a gene. Germline CDR1 reads SQVTM; CDR2 reads ANQGSEA. This CDR3 contains 14 residues. CDR3 sequence (DNA): TGCAGCGTCGCACGGACTAGCGGGGACTACGAGCAGTACTTC. The encoded protein is CSVARTSGDYEQYF.

There are many counts of this clonotype. The gene calls are TRBV10-1 and TRBJ2-7; 8 bases are shared with TRBD2. The ends lost 8 bases at V and 6 bases at J; junction bases unmatched: 9. Germline loops: CDR1 WNHNN, CDR2 SYGVQD (reference sequence). The CDR3 extends over 13 amino acids. DNA for the CDR3: TGCGCCAGCCGCGGAGCGGGAGTGAGCGAGCAGTACTTC. Its translation: CASRGAGVSEQYF.

This clonotype has a count of ten or more. V is TRBV27 and J is TRBJ1-1; 7 nucleotides match TRBD1. The CDR3 covers 15 residues. V lost 5 bases to trimming and J lost 0 bases; unmatched junction nucleotides: 6. CDR1 and CDR2 from the germline V gene are MNHEY and SMNVEV (reference sequence). CDR3 bases: TGTGCCAGCAGTCCCCAGGGACAGTTGAACACTGAAGCTTTCTTT. Residues: CASSPQGQLNTEAFF.

V gene TRBV2 combines with J gene TRBJ2-6; 10 nucleotides line up with TRBD1. Trimming at V came to 10 bases and at J to 0 bases, leaving 15 bases not matched to a gene. Germline CDR1 and CDR2: SNHLY and FYNNEI. There are 19 residues in the CDR3. CDR3 amino acids: CAICFTGTGAHSGANVLTF. CDR3 nucleotide sequence: TGTGCCATCTGTTTTACCGGGACAGGGGCTCACTCTGGGGCCAACGTCCTGACTTTC.

This clonotype came up once. At one boundary the junction diverges from the germline segment, which might be a read error. This sequence joins TRBV15 and TRBJ2-5; 9 bases agree with TRBD2. Germline values: CDR1 LNHNV, CDR2 YYDKDF (reference sequence). The CDR3 contains 15 residues. CDR3 coding DNA: TGTGCCACCAGCGCTGGCGGGAGGGAACAAGAGGCCCAGTACTTC. Translated: CATSAGGREQEAQYF.